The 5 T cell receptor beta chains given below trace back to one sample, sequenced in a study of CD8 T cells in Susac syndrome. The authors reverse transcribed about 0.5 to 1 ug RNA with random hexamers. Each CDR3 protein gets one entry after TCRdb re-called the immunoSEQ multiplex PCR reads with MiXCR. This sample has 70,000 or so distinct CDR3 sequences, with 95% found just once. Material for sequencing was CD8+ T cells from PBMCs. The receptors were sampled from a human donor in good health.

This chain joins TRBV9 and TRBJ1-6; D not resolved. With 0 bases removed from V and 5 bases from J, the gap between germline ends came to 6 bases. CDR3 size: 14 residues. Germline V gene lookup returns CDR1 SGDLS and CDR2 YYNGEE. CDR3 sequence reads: CASSVEMNNSPLHF. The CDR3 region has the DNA TGTGCCAGCAGCGTAGAAATGAATAATTCACCCCTCCACTTT.

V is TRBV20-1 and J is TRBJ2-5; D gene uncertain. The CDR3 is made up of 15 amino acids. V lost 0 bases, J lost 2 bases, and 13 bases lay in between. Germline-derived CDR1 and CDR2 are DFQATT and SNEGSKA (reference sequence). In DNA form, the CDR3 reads TGCAGTGCTAGAGATTTGAACGTATGGCAAGAGACCCAGTACTTC. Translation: CSARDLNVWQETQYF.

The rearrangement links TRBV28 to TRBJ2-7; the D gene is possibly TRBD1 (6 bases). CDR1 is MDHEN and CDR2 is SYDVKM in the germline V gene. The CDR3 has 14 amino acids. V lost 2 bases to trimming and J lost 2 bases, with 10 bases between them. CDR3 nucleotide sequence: TGTGCCAGCAGTTTACTGACAGGCGCCTACGAGCAGTACTTC. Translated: CASSLLTGAYEQYF.

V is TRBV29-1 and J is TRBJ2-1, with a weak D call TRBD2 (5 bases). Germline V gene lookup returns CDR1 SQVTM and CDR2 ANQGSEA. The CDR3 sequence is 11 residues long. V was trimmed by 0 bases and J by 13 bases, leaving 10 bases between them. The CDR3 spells CSVEENTGQFF. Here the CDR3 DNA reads TGCAGCGTTGAAGAGAACACGGGACAGTTCTTC.

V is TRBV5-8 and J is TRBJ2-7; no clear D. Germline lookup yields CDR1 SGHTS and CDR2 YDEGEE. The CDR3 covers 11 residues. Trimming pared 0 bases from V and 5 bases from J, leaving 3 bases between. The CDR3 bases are TGTGCCAGCAGCTTGGAGGACGAGCAGTACTTC. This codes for CASSLEDEQYF.